Below, 5 T cell receptor beta chains from the same sample are listed, as sequenced in a study of tumor-infiltrating lymphocytes in primary liver carcinoma listed by TCRdb under 2017. TRIzol reagent was used to extract blood RNA from unsorted whole blood, while the DNeasy Blood & Tissue kit provided the germline DNA. The sequencer listed for this sample is Illumina HiSeq 2500. Starting from 450 to 500 ng total RNA, TCRbeta-specific cDNA was produced by reverse transcription with a constant-region primer and ProtoScript II reverse transcriptase. TCRbeta libraries were built with three nested multiplex PCR rounds, a slightly modified ARM-PCR procedure. Each of the first two PCR rounds ran for approximately 11 cycles using multiplex TRBV1-TRBV30 forward primers together with a Cbeta reverse primer. TCRdb reanalyzed the raw reads on its own, using fastp at Q25 for trimming and MiXCR for clone calling, and kept in-frame beta chains. CDR3 protein duplicates are merged, each entry listing the most common genes and DNA. The sample contains 330,000 or so distinct CDR3 sequences, around 60% of them found a single time. The ten largest clones add up to roughly 6% of the sample.

Sequences were obtained from peripheral blood. The receptors were gathered from a man aged 40-49 years with primary liver carcinoma and hepatitis B virus infection.

A word on this clonotype: The junction departs from germline at one end; a sequencing error may be responsible. This chain uses TRBV11-2 with TRBJ2-1, with 7 bases aligning to TRBD1. CDR1 is SGHAT, CDR2 FQNNGV, per germline. This CDR3 spans 15 amino acids. The CDR3 is CASSPGATGSNEKFF. The CDR3 nucleotides read TGTGCCAGCAGTCCGGGTGCGACAGGGTCGAATGAGAAGTTCTTC.

Of note for this clonotype: At one boundary the junction diverges from the germline segment, which might be a read error. The V gene is TRBV6-5, the J gene TRBJ2-6; possible D gene TRBD2, 6 bases. The CDR3 is 15 residues long. The germline CDR1 and CDR2 sequences are MNHEY and SVGAGI. The CDR3 coding sequence is TGTGCCTGCAGTTCACACGGGACTGGGGCCAACGTCCCGACTTTC. The encoded protein is CACSSHGTGANVPTF.

Regarding this clonotype: A read error is likely, as this CDR3 ends without the conserved phenylalanine or tryptophan. The J gene is TRBJ2-1, the V gene TRBV25-1, with 10 bases lining up with TRBD2. Trimming cost V 3 bases and J 0 bases; bases outside gene matches: 11. This CDR3 is built from 19 residues. The germline V gene has CDR1 MGHDK and CDR2 SYGVNS. CDR3 in amino acids: CASSDSLAGAQNSYNEQFS. The CDR3 DNA follows: TGTGCCAGCAGTGACTCCCTAGCGGGAGCCCAGAACTCCTACAATGAGCAGTTCTCC.

The V and J genes are TRBV4-2 and TRBJ2-2; possible D gene TRBD2, 5 bases. Germline-derived CDR1 and CDR2 are LGHNA and YNFKEQ. V was shortened by 0 bases and J by 5 bases, with 10 bases between the two germline ends. The CDR3 runs 15 residues. As DNA, the CDR3 is TGTGCCAGCAGCCAAGAAACTAGTGAGACCGGGGAGCTGTTTTTT. Its protein is CASSQETSETGELFF.

This clonotype has only a few counts. V gene TRBV5-4 combines with J gene TRBJ2-3, with 7 bases matching TRBD2. This CDR3 region has 13 residues. V was clipped by 4 bases and J by 5 bases; unmatched bases: 4. In germline, CDR1 is SGHNT, CDR2 YYREEE (reference sequence). The CDR3 loop is CASSGGDEDTQYF. The CDR3 DNA reads as TGTGCCAGCAGCGGGGGGGACGAAGATACGCAGTATTTT.